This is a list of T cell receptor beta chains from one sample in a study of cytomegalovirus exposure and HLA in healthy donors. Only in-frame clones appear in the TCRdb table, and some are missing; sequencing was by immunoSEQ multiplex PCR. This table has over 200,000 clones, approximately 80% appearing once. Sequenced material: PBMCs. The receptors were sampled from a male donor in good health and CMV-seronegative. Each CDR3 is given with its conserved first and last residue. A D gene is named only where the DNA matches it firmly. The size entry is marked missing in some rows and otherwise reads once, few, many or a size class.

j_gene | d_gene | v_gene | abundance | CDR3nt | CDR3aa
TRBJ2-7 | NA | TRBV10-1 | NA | TGCGCCAGCAGTGTTCGGACAGAAAGCGAGCAGTACTTC | CASSVRTESEQYF
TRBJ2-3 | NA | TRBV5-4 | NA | TGTGCCAGCAGCTTGGGAGGGAAAGGGACAGATACGCAGTATTTT | CASSLGGKGTDTQYF
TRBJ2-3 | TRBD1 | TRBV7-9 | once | TGTTCCAGCAGCTTAGCGACAGGGGGCAGAGCAGATACGCAGTATTTT | CSSSLATGGRADTQYF
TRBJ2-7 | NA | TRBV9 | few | TGTGCCAGCAGCCCAGCGGGTAGCGTCTACGAGCAGTACTTC | CASSPAGSVYEQYF
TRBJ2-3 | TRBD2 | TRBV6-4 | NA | TGTGCCAGCAGCCCGACTAGCGGGAGGCGGGCAGATACGCAGTATTTT | CASSPTSGRRADTQYF
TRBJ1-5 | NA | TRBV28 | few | TGTGCCAGCAGGGCAGGAGGGAGCAATCAGCCCCAGCATTTT | CASRAGGSNQPQHF
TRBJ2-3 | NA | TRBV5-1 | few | TGCGCCAGCCTAGGTACGGGGAATACGCAGTATTTT | CASLGTGNTQYF
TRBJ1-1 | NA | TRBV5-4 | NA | TGTGCCAGCAGTTTGGGGCCTGAAGCTTTCTTT | CASSLGPEAFF
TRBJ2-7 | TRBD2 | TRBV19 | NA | TGTGCCAGTAGTACCCGGACTAGCGGGGCAACCTACGAGCAGTACTTC | CASSTRTSGATYEQYF
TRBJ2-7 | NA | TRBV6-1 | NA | TGTGCCAGCAGTGAACCGGAGGGAGGTGGCGAGCAGTACTTC | CASSEPEGGGEQYF
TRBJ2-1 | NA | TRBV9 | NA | TGTGCCAGCAGCCCTCGGGGGGCTAATGAGCAGTTCTTC | CASSPRGANEQFF
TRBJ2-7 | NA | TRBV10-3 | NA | TGTGCCATCAGCCGGGAATCCTACGAGCAGTACTTC | CAISRESYEQYF
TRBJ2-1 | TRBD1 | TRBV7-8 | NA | TGTGCCAGCAGCTTAGCCCACGGGACAGGGAGGGATGAGCAGTTCTTC | CASSLAHGTGRDEQFF
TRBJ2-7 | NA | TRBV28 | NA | TGTGCCAGGCCCCAGGGGCCAACCTACGAGCAGTACTTC | CARPQGPTYEQYF
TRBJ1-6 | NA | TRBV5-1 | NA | TGCGCCAGCAGCTTCGAGGCCAGATATAATTCACCCCTCCACTTT | CASSFEARYNSPLHF
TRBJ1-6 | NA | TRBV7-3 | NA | TGTGCCAGCAGCTTATCAGGGATGGGTAATTCACCCCTCCACTTT | CASSLSGMGNSPLHF
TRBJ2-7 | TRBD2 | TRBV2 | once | TGTGCCAGCAGGGATATAGCGGGAGTAGGGTACGAGCAGTACTTC | CASRDIAGVGYEQYF
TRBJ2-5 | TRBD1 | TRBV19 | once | TGTGCCAGTGTAGCGACAGGGGAACAGACCCAGTACTTC | CASVATGEQTQYF
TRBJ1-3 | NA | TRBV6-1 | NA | TGTGCCAGCAGTGAAAAAGGGAGGTACACCATATATTTT | CASSEKGRYTIYF
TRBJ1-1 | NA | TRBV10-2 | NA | TGCGCCAGCAGTGACTGGGGGAGGGGGAAAGCTTTCTTT | CASSDWGRGKAFF
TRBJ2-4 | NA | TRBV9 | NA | TGTGCCAGCAGCGTAGGAGCTGGAGGGAGGGGGGCCAAAAACATTCAGTACTTC | CASSVGAGGRGAKNIQYF
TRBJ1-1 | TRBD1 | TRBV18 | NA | TGTGCCAGCTCACGGGACAGGGGCCTCCCCATGAACACTGAAGCTTTCTTT | CASSRDRGLPMNTEAFF
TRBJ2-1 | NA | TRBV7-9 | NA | TGTGCCAGCAGCGCCGCAGGAGGAGAGGGTTACAATGAGCAGTTCTTC | CASSAAGGEGYNEQFF
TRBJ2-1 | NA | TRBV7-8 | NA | TGTGCCAGCAGCTTATCCCTTAGCAAAACCTACAATGAGCAGTTCTTC | CASSLSLSKTYNEQFF
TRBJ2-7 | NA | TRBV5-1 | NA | TGCGCCAGCAGCGCACCGGGACACTCCACCTACGAGCAGTACTTC | CASSAPGHSTYEQYF
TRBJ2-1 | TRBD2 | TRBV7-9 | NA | TGTGCCAGCAGCGCCGGGGGGAGCTCCTACAATGAGCAGTTCTTC | CASSAGGSSYNEQFF
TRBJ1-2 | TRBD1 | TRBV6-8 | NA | TGTGCCAGCAGTTACCCCACGGGACAGGGGGCGGGGGGCTACACCTTC | CASSYPTGQGAGGYTF
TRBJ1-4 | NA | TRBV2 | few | TGTGCCAGCTCACCTTACGAGATTAATGAAAAACTGTTTTTT | CASSPYEINEKLFF
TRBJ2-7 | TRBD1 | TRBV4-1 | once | TGCGCCAGCAGCCAAGCCCCCGGGACAGGCAGCTCCTACGAGCAGTACTTC | CASSQAPGTGSSYEQYF
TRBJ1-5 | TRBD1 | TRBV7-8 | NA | TGTGCCAGCAGCCCGGGGACAGGGAATTTTAATCAGCCCCAGCATTTT | CASSPGTGNFNQPQHF
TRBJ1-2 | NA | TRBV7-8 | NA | TGTGCCAGCAGCTTAGCCCCGCAGGGAAACTATGGCTACACCTTC | CASSLAPQGNYGYTF
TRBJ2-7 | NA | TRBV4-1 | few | TGCGCCAGCAGCCCACCTGGGACGGGGGCCTACGAGCAGTACTTC | CASSPPGTGAYEQYF
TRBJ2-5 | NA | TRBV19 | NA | TGTGCCAGTAGACAGGGATTGGATGGAGAGACCCAGTACTTC | CASRQGLDGETQYF
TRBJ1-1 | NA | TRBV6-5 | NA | TGTGCCAGCAGTACACAGGGTCTCACTGAAGCTTTCTTT | CASSTQGLTEAFF
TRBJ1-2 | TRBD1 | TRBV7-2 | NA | TGTGCCAGCAGCTCAGGGGGGTACTATGGCTACACCTTC | CASSSGGYYGYTF
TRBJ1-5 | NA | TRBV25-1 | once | TGTGCCAGCAGTTCGATAGGGGGACCCAATCAGCCCCAGCATTTT | CASSSIGGPNQPQHF
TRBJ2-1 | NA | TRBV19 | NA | TGTGCCAGTAGGAATGATGCCGGGACAATTCTCTACAATGAGCAGTTCTTC | CASRNDAGTILYNEQFF
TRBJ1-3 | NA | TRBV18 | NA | TGTGCCAGCTCACCTGCTATTGCGTCCTCTGGAAACACCATATATTTT | CASSPAIASSGNTIYF
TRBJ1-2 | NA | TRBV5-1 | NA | TGCGCCAGCAGCTTGGCCATTAACTATGGCTACACCTTC | CASSLAINYGYTF
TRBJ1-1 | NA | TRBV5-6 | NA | TGTGCCAGCAGCTCCAAGAACACTGAAGCTTTCTTT | CASSSKNTEAFF